The TCR beta chain described here comes from a study of blood T cell repertoires in COVID-19. Study-wide context: Sites across the United States, Italy and Spain contributed samples from acute and convalescent COVID-19. T cells, B-cell-depleted T cells, or PBMCs supplied cDNA or gDNA.

Seattle patient enrollment occurred during active infection, with longitudinal follow-up thereafter. Study processing details: Quantification of nucleated cells was approximated via reference gene primer amplification. The repertoire was sequenced with immunoSEQ multiplex PCR; TCRdb's copy has only in-frame clones and lacks some. V, J and clone size are those of that table, while D and trimming were read from the DNA. The sample yields approximately 300,000 clones, approximately 84% seen once. This clone occurred a few times. This CDR3 has 13 residues. V lost 0 bases and J lost 4, with 7 bases in between. The germline V gene encodes CDR1 MNHEY and CDR2 SVGEGT.

The chain recombines TRBV6-2 or TRBV6-3 with TRBJ2-7; D is possibly TRBD2 (5 bases). The sequence came from a person aged 70 to 80 with COVID-19, enrolled during active disease. Sequenced sample: peripheral blood. In nucleotides, the CDR3 is TGTGCCAGCAGTTACTCCACGGGGTACGAGCAGTACTTC. As protein: CASSYSTGYEQYF.